A selection of T cell receptor beta chains follows, all from one sample in a study of T-cell memory formation after mild COVID-19. MiXCR, applied by TCRdb to the 5' RACE reads, yields one record per CDR3 protein. The sample has about 340,000 distinct CDR3 sequences; about 15% are singletons. The sample was PBMCs or a T cell subset sorted from them (not recorded which). The receptors come from a man aged 18 to 35 who had mild COVID-19 (a few samples of this study predate the infection). Cell type and time point are not known. Each CDR3 is given with its conserved first and last residue. A D gene is named only where the DNA matches it firmly. Rows may omit the clone size; those that give it use once, few, many or a size class.

. TRBJ1-1 TRBV18 . CASSPDRSNTEAFF
TRBD2 TRBJ2-5 TRBV6-5 . CASTARGGGETQYF
. TRBJ1-6 TRBV6-5 . CASSYRLGTHPGSPLHF
TRBD2 TRBJ2-5 TRBV7-9 few CASSLVPSGTETQYF
. TRBJ2-5 TRBV4-3 . CASSQDVGTFSLYF
. TRBJ2-5 TRBV28 . CASSMPGPGSETQYF
. TRBJ2-3 TRBV9 few CASSVGGVRTDTQYF
TRBD2 TRBJ2-3 TRBV6-2/TRBV6-3 few CASSSLAGADTQYF
. TRBJ1-1 TRBV7-2 . CASKGVWITGTEAFF
TRBD1 TRBJ1-6 TRBV5-1 . CASSPRQGNNSPLHF
. TRBJ2-7 TRBV5-4 few CASSLGTEEQYF
TRBD1 TRBJ1-2 TRBV13 many CASSLGTGGGYTF
. TRBJ2-1 TRBV19 . CASSLGASNEQFF
TRBD1 TRBJ1-6 TRBV9 few CASSPGQGDSPLHF
. TRBJ2-2 TRBV29-1 few CSVSQDRNTGELFF
TRBD2 TRBJ2-5 TRBV28 many CASIPLAGVETQYF
. TRBJ1-1 TRBV12-3/TRBV12-4 many CASSPAGGEAFF
. TRBJ1-2 TRBV6-5 . CASSYQGQGYGYTF
TRBD2 TRBJ2-3 TRBV7-6 . CASSLGSSGGYPDTQYF
. TRBJ1-1 TRBV28 . CASSSGARGTEAFF
. TRBJ1-2 TRBV4-2 few CASSQDWGREGYTF
. TRBJ1-5 TRBV7-2 . CASSSGENNQPQHF
TRBD1 TRBJ2-1 TRBV7-8 . CASIRRDRDHNEQFF
. TRBJ2-1 TRBV5-1 few CASSLVRGAASGDEQFF
. TRBJ1-2 TRBV6-1 few CASSLFGGEGYGYTF
TRBD1 TRBJ1-4 TRBV5-1 few CASRNGQGSEKLFF
. TRBJ1-4 TRBV27 . CASSLWGVNEKLFF
. TRBJ2-2 TRBV3-1 . CASSDWRPDTGELFF
. TRBJ2-5 TRBV6-1 many CASRRGETQYF
TRBD2 TRBJ2-5 TRBV12-3/TRBV12-4 . CASSLWAGGEQETQYF
. TRBJ1-1 TRBV7-2 . CASSLGSGRAEAFF
. TRBJ2-5 TRBV6-1 few CASSEAGIPPETQYF
. TRBJ1-5 TRBV3-1 few CASSQDLVGQPQHF
. TRBJ1-2 TRBV20-1 few CSARLTAYGYTF
. TRBJ1-1 TRBV18 . CASSLGWEGYTEAFF
. TRBJ2-5 TRBV21-1 . CASSKCTGTGEETQYF
. TRBJ2-1 TRBV10-3 many CAISGGPSYNEQFF
. TRBJ1-1 TRBV7-9 . CASSFPGDVDTEAFF
TRBD1 TRBJ1-2 TRBV4-1 . CASSPQGQTGTGWDGYTF
. TRBJ2-5 TRBV4-3 . CASSQTGTEETQYF
. TRBJ2-7 TRBV29-1 many CSVSAGAYEQYF
. TRBJ1-1 TRBV7-2 . CASRWGRIATEAFF
. TRBJ2-3 TRBV10-2 . CASSEGTLYHTDTQYF
. TRBJ1-1 TRBV7-2 few CASSSLDSYTEAFF
TRBD2 TRBJ2-1 TRBV7-3 few CASSPGLAVNEQFF
. TRBJ1-3 TRBV12-3/TRBV12-4 . CASSSSNRDRNTIYF
. TRBJ1-1 TRBV6-5 . CASSYYRRGSAFF
. TRBJ1-2 TRBV4-3 many CASSLHGLNYGYTF
. TRBJ1-2 TRBV6-6 . CASRPAEAGYGYTF
. TRBJ2-3 TRBV20-1 few CSAREPGGLSTDTQYF
TRBD1 TRBJ2-3 TRBV12-3/TRBV12-4 . CATSQGATDTQYF